Listed below are T cell receptor beta chains from one sample, sequenced in a study of blood T cells in healthy people across ages. In TCRdb, the 5' RACE reads were re-called with MiXCR into one record per CDR3 protein. The sample carries approximately 1,000,000 distinct CDR3 sequences, 40% to 45% recorded once. Material for sequencing was blood. The source of these receptors is an older woman in good health. CDR3s include the opening cysteine and the closing phenylalanine or tryptophan.

j_call | v_call | cdr3_aa
TRBJ2-5 | TRBV3-1 | CASSPMVGTGETQYF
TRBJ2-3 | TRBV11-2 | CASSRHLTDTQYF
TRBJ2-1 | TRBV28 | CASSSAKGQPAGTQFF
TRBJ2-3 | TRBV7-9 | CASEGGLAGRTDTQYF
TRBJ2-3 | TRBV20-1 | CSANSLLSTQYF
NA | TRBV23-1 | CASSQLQGTGTYEQYF
TRBJ2-1 | TRBV20-1 | CSAREWAGNNEQFF
TRBJ1-1 | TRBV29-1 | CSVEDWGPVYGEAFF
TRBJ2-1 | TRBV2 | CASSEALQGLGQFF
NA | TRBV27 | CASSLSTGQGVVDEQYF
TRBJ2-7 | TRBV5-5 | CASSLEAGPYEQYF
TRBJ1-5 | TRBV11-2 | CASSHGNQPQHF
TRBJ2-1 | TRBV3-1 | CASSQDGGGPEQFF
TRBJ2-6 | TRBV7-9 | CASSSHGLAPSGANVLTF
TRBJ2-1 | TRBV3-1 | CASSQDNRGGEQFF
TRBJ2-7 | TRBV7-9 | CASGLAQGYEQYF
TRBJ2-4 | TRBV20-1 | CSARDKLLAKNIQYF
TRBJ2-5 | TRBV12-3/TRBV12-4 | CASSIRDRETQYF
TRBJ1-6 | TRBV6-2/TRBV6-3 | CASTPQRGVLNSPLHF
TRBJ2-1 | TRBV7-9 | CASTSRTGELGEQFF
TRBJ2-1 | TRBV7-9 | CASSTVSGVVYNEQFF
TRBJ2-7 | TRBV7-2 | CASSSKTSGSREQYF
TRBJ2-1 | TRBV12-3/TRBV12-4 | CASSLEGPTYNEQFF
TRBJ1-4 | TRBV20-1 | CSARDLGVGEKLFF
TRBJ1-5 | TRBV20-1 | CSALGTGGRNQPQHF
TRBJ2-5 | TRBV18 | CASSPAASRAPQETQYF
TRBJ2-3 | TRBV29-1 | CSGHSGSSTDTQYF
TRBJ2-5 | TRBV9 | CASGRLAGGNQETQYF
TRBJ2-3 | TRBV20-1 | CSARGTEGLAGEVDTQYF
TRBJ2-5 | TRBV11-2 | CASRQRTSGSETQYF
TRBJ2-7 | TRBV6-5 | CASSYGGSAIAYEQYF
TRBJ2-1 | TRBV10-3 | CAIRDRSSGSSYNEQFF
TRBJ2-1 | TRBV12-3/TRBV12-4 | CASNPGPSSYNEQFF
TRBJ2-1 | TRBV7-3 | CASSLTREGEQFF
TRBJ2-5 | TRBV20-1 | CSARAREAQYF
TRBJ1-5 | TRBV19 | CASSGGTDPSNQPQHF
TRBJ2-3 | TRBV7-2 | CASTDPLGGADTQYF
TRBJ2-7 | TRBV5-8 | CASSSRTGRSSYEQYF
TRBJ2-1 | TRBV24-1 | CATSDPDGYNEQFF
TRBJ2-3 | TRBV10-2 | CAIHAGQGADTQYF
TRBJ2-1 | TRBV2 | CASRRGWDRVYNEQFF
TRBJ2-1 | TRBV7-8 | CASSLRLAGTEQFF
TRBJ2-7 | TRBV24-1 | CATSDRDPREGEQYF
TRBJ2-5 | TRBV5-1 | CASSLVLASETQYF
TRBJ2-5 | TRBV15 | CATRGGKEETQYF
TRBJ2-1 | TRBV12-3/TRBV12-4 | CASSLAGQGPYNEQFF
TRBJ1-2 | TRBV14 | CASSQAPANYGYTF
TRBJ1-6 | TRBV20-1 | CSAREPGRNNSPLHF
TRBJ2-6 | TRBV7-2 | CASRVFRDTLFGANVLTF
TRBJ1-1 | TRBV9 | CASSVGRADTEAFF
TRBJ2-7 | TRBV2 | CASSRQGATYEQYF
TRBJ2-1 | TRBV7-9 | CASSAGPLTGGQFF
TRBJ2-7 | TRBV6-4 | CASSDLTGEQYF
TRBJ2-4 | TRBV29-1 | CSVEDGGRAKNIQYF
TRBJ2-1 | TRBV10-3 | CAISVDGEQFF
TRBJ2-1 | TRBV15 | CATSQGTGGLNEQFF
TRBJ2-5 | TRBV6-2/TRBV6-3 | CASRGIQETQYF
TRBJ2-1 | TRBV10-2 | CASSVLGGQFF
TRBJ2-7 | TRBV5-1 | CASSTAGNRLAEQYF